This entry describes one T cell receptor beta chain. This CDR3 is 20 amino acids long. Trimming cost V 2 bases and J 2 bases; bases outside gene matches: 17. CDR1 is SGDLS, CDR2 YYNGEE, per germline. Sequencing was performed with immunoSEQ multiplex PCR; in TCRdb, only in-frame clones are kept and a portion is missing. This sample has a few hundred thousand clones, with 87% found just once. The sample is drawn from a study of blood T cell repertoires in COVID-19. Material for sequencing was PBMCs or T cells enriched from blood (not recorded which). This TCR derives from a woman aged 25 to 39 who had recovered from COVID-19. This rearrangement joins TRBV9 to TRBJ2-5; 11 bases fit TRBD1. The CDR3 is CASSVGTGGYWRSRQETQYF. The CDR3 DNA reads as TGTGCCAGCAGCGTGGGGACAGGGGGATATTGGCGGAGCCGGCAAGAGACCCAGTACTTC.